Listed below are T cell receptor beta chains from one sample, sequenced in a study of quantifying T cell responses using KT2 cells. TCRdb itself ran the UMI-ligation and nested PCR reads through MiXCR, one entry per CDR3 protein. The sample holds some 50,000 distinct CDR3 sequences; roughly 12% are singletons and the top ten take over 9.5%. Sequencing was carried out using PBMCs spiked with cells of the T cell clone KT2. Receptors originate from a human donor. Both conserved end residues are part of each CDR3. D genes are given only for firm matches. Not every row has a clone size; where given, it reads once, few, many or a size class.

v_gene: TRBV4-3; abundance: few; d_gene: NA; j_gene: TRBJ1-6; len: 12; CDR3nt: TGCGCCAGCAGTCAAAGCCGGTCACCCCTCCACTTT; CDR3aa: CASSQSRSPLHF
v_gene: TRBV29-1; abundance: few; d_gene: TRBD2; j_gene: TRBJ2-1; len: 14; CDR3nt: TGCAGCGTGACATTAGCGGGTAGATACAATGAGCAGTTCTTC; CDR3aa: CSVTLAGRYNEQFF
v_gene: TRBV15; abundance: NA; d_gene: NA; j_gene: TRBJ1-4; len: 13; CDR3nt: TGTGCCACCAGCAGAGATGTCGGCGAAAAACTGTTTTTT; CDR3aa: CATSRDVGEKLFF
v_gene: TRBV28; abundance: NA; d_gene: NA; j_gene: TRBJ2-7; len: 16; CDR3nt: TGTGCCAGCAGTCAACCCGCCCGCCGAGTAGACTACGAGCAGTACTTC; CDR3aa: CASSQPARRVDYEQYF
v_gene: TRBV6-2/TRBV6-3; abundance: NA; d_gene: NA; j_gene: TRBJ1-5; len: 17; CDR3nt: TGTGCCACCCAGTTACCTTACCAAACCCGTGGAAATCAGCCCCAGCATTTT; CDR3aa: CATQLPYQTRGNQPQHF
v_gene: TRBV4-2; abundance: NA; d_gene: TRBD1; j_gene: TRBJ2-7; len: 14; CDR3nt: TGTGCCAGCAGCCAAGGGGGACAGGGCTACGAGCAGTACTTC; CDR3aa: CASSQGGQGYEQYF
v_gene: TRBV9; abundance: few; d_gene: TRBD1; j_gene: TRBJ1-6; len: 14; CDR3nt: TGTGCCAGCAGCGCCCGGACAGGGTTCTCGGCCCTCCACTTT; CDR3aa: CASSARTGFSALHF
v_gene: TRBV20-1; abundance: many; d_gene: TRBD1; j_gene: TRBJ1-4; len: 14; CDR3nt: TGCAGTGCTAGAGCGGACAGGGTGGGGGAAAAACTGTTTTTT; CDR3aa: CSARADRVGEKLFF
v_gene: TRBV11-2; abundance: few; d_gene: NA; j_gene: TRBJ1-2; len: 12; CDR3nt: TGTGCCAGCAGCTTTAGGAACTATGGCTACACCTTC; CDR3aa: CASSFRNYGYTF
v_gene: TRBV6-5; abundance: few; d_gene: NA; j_gene: TRBJ2-1; len: 13; CDR3nt: TGTGCCAGCAGGAATTTCAGGGGCCATGAGCAGTTCTTC; CDR3aa: CASRNFRGHEQFF
v_gene: TRBV24-1; abundance: once; d_gene: NA; j_gene: TRBJ2-3; len: 15; CDR3nt: TGTGCCACCAGTGATAAAGCAGGGAGCACAGATACGCAGTATTTT; CDR3aa: CATSDKAGSTDTQYF
v_gene: TRBV7-9; abundance: few; d_gene: NA; j_gene: TRBJ1-2; len: 14; CDR3nt: TGTGCCAGCAGCTTGAGTCAGGGTCTAGATGGCTACACCTTC; CDR3aa: CASSLSQGLDGYTF
v_gene: TRBV27; abundance: many; d_gene: NA; j_gene: TRBJ1-5; len: 15; CDR3nt: TGTGCCAGCAGAGAGGGAGTTATTAGCAATCAGCCCCAGCATTTT; CDR3aa: CASREGVISNQPQHF
v_gene: TRBV3-1; abundance: few; d_gene: NA; j_gene: TRBJ1-1; len: 15; CDR3nt: TGTGCCAGCAGCCCCCTGAACAGGGAGAACACTGAAGCTTTCTTT; CDR3aa: CASSPLNRENTEAFF
v_gene: TRBV29-1; abundance: NA; d_gene: NA; j_gene: TRBJ1-1; len: 13; CDR3nt: TGCAGCGTTGAAGTGGGGGCGAACACTGAAGCTTTCTTT; CDR3aa: CSVEVGANTEAFF
v_gene: TRBV6-4; abundance: few; d_gene: NA; j_gene: TRBJ1-2; len: 13; CDR3nt: TGTGCCAGCAGACGGGGGGATCACTATGGCTACACCTTC; CDR3aa: CASRRGDHYGYTF
v_gene: TRBV5-1; abundance: NA; d_gene: NA; j_gene: TRBJ1-2; len: 15; CDR3nt: TGCGCCAGCAGCTTGTCAGTCAGCGGTAACTATGGCTACACCTTC; CDR3aa: CASSLSVSGNYGYTF
v_gene: TRBV24-1; abundance: NA; d_gene: NA; j_gene: TRBJ1-1; len: 14; CDR3nt: TGTGCCACCAGTGAGGGAGGGTCGAACACTGAAGCTTTCTTT; CDR3aa: CATSEGGSNTEAFF
v_gene: TRBV7-2; abundance: many; d_gene: NA; j_gene: TRBJ2-3; len: 14; CDR3nt: TGTGCCAGCAGCGGAGGGAGCGGGTTGCAGACGCAGTATTTT; CDR3aa: CASSGGSGLQTQYF
v_gene: TRBV6-2/TRBV6-3; abundance: NA; d_gene: NA; j_gene: TRBJ1-5; len: 12; CDR3nt: TGTGCCAGCAGACAGGGAGATCAGCCCCAGCATTTT; CDR3aa: CASRQGDQPQHF
v_gene: TRBV9; abundance: many; d_gene: TRBD2; j_gene: TRBJ2-7; len: 14; CDR3nt: TGTGCCAGCAGCGCAAACTCGGGGGGTTACGGGCAGTACTTC; CDR3aa: CASSANSGGYGQYF
v_gene: TRBV6-4; abundance: few; d_gene: NA; j_gene: TRBJ2-1; len: 13; CDR3nt: TGTGCCAGCAGTCGGGAGCTGCACGATGAGCAGTTCTTC; CDR3aa: CASSRELHDEQFF
v_gene: TRBV2; abundance: few; d_gene: TRBD1; j_gene: TRBJ1-1; len: 13; CDR3nt: TGTGCCAGCAGGGGACAGGGTATAGGTGAAGCTTTCTTT; CDR3aa: CASRGQGIGEAFF
v_gene: TRBV4-3; abundance: NA; d_gene: NA; j_gene: TRBJ1-1; len: 15; CDR3nt: TGCGCCAGCAGCCAAGATGCGGAGACGAACACTGAAGCTTTCTTT; CDR3aa: CASSQDAETNTEAFF
v_gene: TRBV2; abundance: few; d_gene: NA; j_gene: TRBJ2-1; len: 15; CDR3nt: TGTGCCAGCAGCGGGTCGCTCTACCCCTACAATGAGCAGTTCTTC; CDR3aa: CASSGSLYPYNEQFF
v_gene: TRBV7-9; abundance: many; d_gene: NA; j_gene: TRBJ1-5; len: 14; CDR3nt: TGTGCCAGCAGCCTTCCCGACCCCAATCAGCCCCAGCATTTT; CDR3aa: CASSLPDPNQPQHF
v_gene: TRBV9; abundance: few; d_gene: TRBD1; j_gene: TRBJ2-4; len: 17; CDR3nt: TGTGCCAGCAGCGTAGGGTACGGGACAGGGAGCCAAAACATTCAGTACTTC; CDR3aa: CASSVGYGTGSQNIQYF
v_gene: TRBV7-2; abundance: few; d_gene: TRBD2; j_gene: TRBJ2-3; len: 17; CDR3nt: TGTGCCAGCAGCTTAATTCTCGGGGCTAGCGGAAGAGATACGCAGTATTTT; CDR3aa: CASSLILGASGRDTQYF
v_gene: TRBV27; abundance: few; d_gene: NA; j_gene: TRBJ2-1; len: 12; CDR3nt: TGTGCCAGCAGTTCCTGGACAGAGGAGCAGTTCTTC; CDR3aa: CASSSWTEEQFF
v_gene: TRBV7-9; abundance: NA; d_gene: NA; j_gene: TRBJ2-5; len: 12; CDR3nt: TGTGCCAGCAGCTCCGCTAAAGAGACCCAGTACTTC; CDR3aa: CASSSAKETQYF
v_gene: TRBV7-8; abundance: many; d_gene: NA; j_gene: TRBJ1-1; len: 12; CDR3nt: TGTGCCAGCAGCCAGATGAACACTGAAGCTTTCTTT; CDR3aa: CASSQMNTEAFF
v_gene: TRBV20-1; abundance: few; d_gene: NA; j_gene: TRBJ1-4; len: 15; CDR3nt: TGCAGTGCCCCCGTGTACGCAGGACTTTATGAAAAACTGTTTTTT; CDR3aa: CSAPVYAGLYEKLFF
v_gene: TRBV3-1; abundance: few; d_gene: NA; j_gene: TRBJ2-7; len: 13; CDR3nt: TGTGCCAGCAGCCAATATAGGTTCTACGAGCAGTACTTC; CDR3aa: CASSQYRFYEQYF
v_gene: TRBV5-1; abundance: many; d_gene: NA; j_gene: TRBJ1-3; len: 15; CDR3nt: TGCGCCAGCAGCTTGGCCCAGGGATCTGGAAACACCATATATTTT; CDR3aa: CASSLAQGSGNTIYF
v_gene: TRBV12-3/TRBV12-4; abundance: NA; d_gene: TRBD1; j_gene: TRBJ2-7; len: 14; CDR3nt: TGTGCCAGCAGTCAGGACAGGGGTCACCACGAGCAGTACTTC; CDR3aa: CASSQDRGHHEQYF
v_gene: TRBV7-8; abundance: NA; d_gene: TRBD1; j_gene: TRBJ2-1; len: 16; CDR3nt: TGTGCCAGCAGCTTAGAATTTTCCGGGACAGGCAATGAGCAGTTCTTC; CDR3aa: CASSLEFSGTGNEQFF
v_gene: TRBV7-9; abundance: many; d_gene: NA; j_gene: TRBJ2-7; len: 18; CDR3nt: TGTGCCAGCAGCTTAGGTGGCTACCGAGCCGGTTTTCCCTACGAGCAGTACTTC; CDR3aa: CASSLGGYRAGFPYEQYF
v_gene: TRBV6-5; abundance: NA; d_gene: NA; j_gene: TRBJ1-2; len: 12; CDR3nt: TGTGCCACCCCTTGGGATAACTATGGCTACACCTTC; CDR3aa: CATPWDNYGYTF
v_gene: TRBV11-2; abundance: few; d_gene: NA; j_gene: TRBJ2-5; len: 13; CDR3nt: TGTGCCAGCAGCTTAGTGTCTTTAGAGACCCAGTACTTC; CDR3aa: CASSLVSLETQYF
v_gene: TRBV11-1; abundance: NA; d_gene: NA; j_gene: TRBJ2-5; len: 12; CDR3nt: TGTGCCAGCAGCACGGACCAAGAGACCCAGTACTTC; CDR3aa: CASSTDQETQYF
v_gene: TRBV29-1; abundance: NA; d_gene: NA; j_gene: TRBJ1-1; len: 14; CDR3nt: TGCAGCGTTGGGAGGGGATCGGGGAACACTGAAGCTTTCTTT; CDR3aa: CSVGRGSGNTEAFF
v_gene: TRBV7-9; abundance: NA; d_gene: NA; j_gene: TRBJ1-4; len: 15; CDR3nt: TGTGCCAGCAGCGGACCAGGGGCAAGTAATGAAAAACTGTTTTTT; CDR3aa: CASSGPGASNEKLFF
v_gene: TRBV29-1; abundance: NA; d_gene: NA; j_gene: TRBJ1-1; len: 14; CDR3nt: TGCAGCGTTGAAGAGGTTAGGGGAAAGGGTGAAGCTTTCTTT; CDR3aa: CSVEEVRGKGEAFF
v_gene: TRBV7-9; abundance: few; d_gene: TRBD1; j_gene: TRBJ1-5; len: 18; CDR3nt: TGTGCCAGCAGCTCTAGCCCGCTTGGGACAGGAAATAATCAGCCCCAGCATTTT; CDR3aa: CASSSSPLGTGNNQPQHF
v_gene: TRBV25-1; abundance: NA; d_gene: NA; j_gene: TRBJ1-1; len: 16; CDR3nt: TGTGCCAGCAGTGAATTTGGCAGTCGGGGGAACACTGAAGCTTTCTTT; CDR3aa: CASSEFGSRGNTEAFF
v_gene: TRBV6-2/TRBV6-3; abundance: few; d_gene: TRBD1; j_gene: TRBJ2-7; len: 14; CDR3nt: TGTGCCAGCAAATTCGGACAGGGCTCCTACGAGCAGTACTTC; CDR3aa: CASKFGQGSYEQYF
v_gene: TRBV6-4; abundance: many; d_gene: TRBD2; j_gene: TRBJ2-3; len: 19; CDR3nt: TGTGCCAGCAGTGACTCCGGTCTAGCGGGGGGGAGCGGCACAGATACGCAGTATTTT; CDR3aa: CASSDSGLAGGSGTDTQYF
v_gene: TRBV20-1; abundance: few; d_gene: TRBD2; j_gene: TRBJ2-2; len: 15; CDR3nt: TGCAGTGCTAGAGGGGAGCGGGGGAACACCGGGGAGCTGTTTTTT; CDR3aa: CSARGERGNTGELFF
v_gene: TRBV5-1; abundance: few; d_gene: NA; j_gene: TRBJ1-1; len: 15; CDR3nt: TGCGCCAGCAGCTTGGGGCAGGGAAGGTTAACTGAAGCTTTCTTT; CDR3aa: CASSLGQGRLTEAFF
v_gene: TRBV3-1; abundance: NA; d_gene: NA; j_gene: TRBJ2-3; len: 14; CDR3nt: TGTGCCAGCCGACTGACCTCCCTCACAGATACGCAGTATTTT; CDR3aa: CASRLTSLTDTQYF
v_gene: TRBV11-2; abundance: NA; d_gene: TRBD1; j_gene: TRBJ2-7; len: 13; CDR3nt: TGTGCCAGCAGCCAAAGACAGGGTGACGAGCAGTACTTC; CDR3aa: CASSQRQGDEQYF
v_gene: TRBV6-2/TRBV6-3; abundance: few; d_gene: TRBD1; j_gene: TRBJ1-5; len: 13; CDR3nt: TGTGCCAGCAGAGACAGGGCAGGTCAGCCCCAGCATTTT; CDR3aa: CASRDRAGQPQHF
v_gene: TRBV7-9; abundance: few; d_gene: NA; j_gene: TRBJ1-1; len: 14; CDR3nt: TGTGCCAGCAGCTCACCGTTAGGACGCACTGAAGCTTTCTTT; CDR3aa: CASSSPLGRTEAFF